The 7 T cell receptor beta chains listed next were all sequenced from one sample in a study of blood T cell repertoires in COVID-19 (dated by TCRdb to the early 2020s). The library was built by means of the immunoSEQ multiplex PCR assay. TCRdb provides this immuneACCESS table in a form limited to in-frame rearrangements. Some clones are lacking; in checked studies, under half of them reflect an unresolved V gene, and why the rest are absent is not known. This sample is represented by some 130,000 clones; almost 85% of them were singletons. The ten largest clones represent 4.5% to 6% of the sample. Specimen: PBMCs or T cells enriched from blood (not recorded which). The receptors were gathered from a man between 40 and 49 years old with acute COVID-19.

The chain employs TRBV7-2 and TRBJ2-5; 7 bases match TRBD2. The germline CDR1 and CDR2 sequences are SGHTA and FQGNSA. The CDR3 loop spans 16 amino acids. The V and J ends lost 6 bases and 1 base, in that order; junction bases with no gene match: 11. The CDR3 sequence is CASSRAAGAPQETQYF. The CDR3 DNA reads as TGTGCCAGCAGTAGAGCGGCGGGAGCCCCCCAAGAGACCCAGTACTTC. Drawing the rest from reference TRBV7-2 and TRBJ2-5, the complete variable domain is GAGVSQSPSNKVTEKGKDVELRCDPISGHTALYWYRQSLGQGLEFLIYFQGNSAPDKSGLPSDRFSAERTGGSVSTLTIQRTQQEDSAVYLCASSRAAGAPQETQYFGPGTRLLVL.

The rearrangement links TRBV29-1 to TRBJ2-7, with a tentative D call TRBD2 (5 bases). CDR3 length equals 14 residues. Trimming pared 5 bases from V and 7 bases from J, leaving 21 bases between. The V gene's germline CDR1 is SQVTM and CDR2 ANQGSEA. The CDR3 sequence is CSVYTLGRPGEQYF. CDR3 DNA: TGCAGCGTTTATACCCTCGGACGGCCGGGGGAGCAGTACTTC.

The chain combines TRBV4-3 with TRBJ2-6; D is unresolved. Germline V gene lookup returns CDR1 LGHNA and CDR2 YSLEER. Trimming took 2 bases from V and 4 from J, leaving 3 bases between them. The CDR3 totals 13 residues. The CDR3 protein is CASSQSGANVLTF. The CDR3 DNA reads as TGCGCCAGCAGCCAATCAGGGGCCAACGTCCTGACTTTC.

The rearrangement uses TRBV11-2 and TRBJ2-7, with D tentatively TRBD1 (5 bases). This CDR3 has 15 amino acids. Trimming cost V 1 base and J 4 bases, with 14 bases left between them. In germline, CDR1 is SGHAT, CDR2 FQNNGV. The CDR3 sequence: CASSLVSARDYEQYF. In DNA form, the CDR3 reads TGTGCCAGCAGCTTAGTCTCCGCCAGGGATTACGAGCAGTACTTC. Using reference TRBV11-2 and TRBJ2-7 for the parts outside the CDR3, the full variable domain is EAGVAQSPRYKIIEKRQSVAFWCNPISGHATLYWYQQILGQGPKLLIQFQNNGVVDDSQLPKDRFSAERLKGVDSTLKIQPAKLEDSAVYLCASSLVSARDYEQYFGPGTRLTVT.

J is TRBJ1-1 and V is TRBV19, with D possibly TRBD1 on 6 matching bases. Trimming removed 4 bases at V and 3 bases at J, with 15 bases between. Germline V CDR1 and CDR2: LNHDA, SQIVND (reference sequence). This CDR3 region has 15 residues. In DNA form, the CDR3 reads TGTGCCAGTAGTAGAGGGGGAGTGACAGACACTGAAGCTTTCTTT. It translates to CASSRGGVTDTEAFF.

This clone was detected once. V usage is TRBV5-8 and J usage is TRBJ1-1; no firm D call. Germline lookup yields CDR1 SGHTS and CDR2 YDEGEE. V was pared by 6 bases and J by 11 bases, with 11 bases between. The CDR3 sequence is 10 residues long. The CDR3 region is CASTVPSAFF. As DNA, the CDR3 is TGTGCCAGCACGGTACCGAGCGCTTTCTTT.

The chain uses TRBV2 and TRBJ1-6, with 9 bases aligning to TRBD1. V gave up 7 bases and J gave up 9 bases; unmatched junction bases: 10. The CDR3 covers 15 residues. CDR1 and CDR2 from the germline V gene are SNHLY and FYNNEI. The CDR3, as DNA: TGTGCCAGCATGCTGGACAGGGGAGGGGGTTCACCCCTCCACTTT. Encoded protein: CASMLDRGGGSPLHF. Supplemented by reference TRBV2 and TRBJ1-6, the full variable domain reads EPEVTQTPSHQVTQMGQEVILRCVPISNHLYFYWYRQILGQKVEFLVSFYNNEISEKSEIFDDQFSVERPDGSNFTLKIRSTKLEDSAMYFCASMLDRGGGSPLHFGNGTRLTVT.